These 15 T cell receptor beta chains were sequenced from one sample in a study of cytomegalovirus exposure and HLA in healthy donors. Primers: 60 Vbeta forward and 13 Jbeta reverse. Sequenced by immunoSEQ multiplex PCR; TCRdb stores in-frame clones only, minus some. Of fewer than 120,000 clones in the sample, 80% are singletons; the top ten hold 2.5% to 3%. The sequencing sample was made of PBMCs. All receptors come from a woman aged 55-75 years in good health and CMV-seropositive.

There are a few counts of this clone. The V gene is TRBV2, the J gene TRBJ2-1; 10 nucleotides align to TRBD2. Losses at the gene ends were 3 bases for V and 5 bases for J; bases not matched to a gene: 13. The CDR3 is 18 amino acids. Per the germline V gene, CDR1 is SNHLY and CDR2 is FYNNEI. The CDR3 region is CASSDSVGLAGVDNEQFF. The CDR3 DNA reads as TGTGCCAGCAGTGATTCTGTCGGGCTAGCGGGAGTAGACAATGAGCAGTTCTTC.

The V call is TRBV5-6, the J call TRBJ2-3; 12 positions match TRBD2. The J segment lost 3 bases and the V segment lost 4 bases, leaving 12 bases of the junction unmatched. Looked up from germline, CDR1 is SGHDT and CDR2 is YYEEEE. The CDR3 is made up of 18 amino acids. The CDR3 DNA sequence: TGTGCCAGCAGCCCCGCCAGTTTTCTAGCGGGAGGGACAGATACGCAGTATTTT. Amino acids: CASSPASFLAGGTDTQYF.

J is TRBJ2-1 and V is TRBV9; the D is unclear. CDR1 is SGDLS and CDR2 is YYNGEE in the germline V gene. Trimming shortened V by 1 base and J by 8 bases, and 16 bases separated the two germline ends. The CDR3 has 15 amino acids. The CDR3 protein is CASSVSAAPRHEQFF. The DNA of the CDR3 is TGTGCCAGCAGCGTATCCGCGGCCCCACGCCATGAGCAGTTCTTC.

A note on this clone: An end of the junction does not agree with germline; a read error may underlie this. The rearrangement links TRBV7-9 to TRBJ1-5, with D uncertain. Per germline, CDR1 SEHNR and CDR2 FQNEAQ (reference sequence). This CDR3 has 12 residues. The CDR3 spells CSSSDYRAPQHF. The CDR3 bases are TGTTCCAGCAGCGACTACCGGGCGCCCCAGCATTTT.

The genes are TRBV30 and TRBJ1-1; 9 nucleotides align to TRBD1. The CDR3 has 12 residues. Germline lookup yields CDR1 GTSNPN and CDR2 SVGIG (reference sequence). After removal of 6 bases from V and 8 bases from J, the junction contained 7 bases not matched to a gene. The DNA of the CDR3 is TGTGCCTGTACGACAGGGGGGCGGGAAGCTTTCTTT. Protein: CACTTGGREAFF.

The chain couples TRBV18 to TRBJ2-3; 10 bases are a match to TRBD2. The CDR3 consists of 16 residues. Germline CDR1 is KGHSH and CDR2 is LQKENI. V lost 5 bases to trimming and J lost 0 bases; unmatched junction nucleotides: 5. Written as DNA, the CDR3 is TGTGCCAGCTCAGATAGGACTAGCGGTAGCACAGATACGCAGTATTTT. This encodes CASSDRTSGSTDTQYF.

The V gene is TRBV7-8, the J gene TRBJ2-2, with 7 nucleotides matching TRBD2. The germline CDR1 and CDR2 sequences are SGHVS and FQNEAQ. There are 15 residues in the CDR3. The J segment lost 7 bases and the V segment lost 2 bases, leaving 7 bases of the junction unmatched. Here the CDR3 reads CASSLPAGTVGELFF. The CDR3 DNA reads TGTGCCAGCAGCTTACCAGCGGGAACCGTCGGGGAGCTGTTTTTT. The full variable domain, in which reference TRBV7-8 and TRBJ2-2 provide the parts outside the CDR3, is GAGVSQSPRYKVAKRGQDVALRCDPISGHVSLFWYQQALGQGPEFLTYFQNEAQLDKSGLPSDRFFAERPEGSVSTLKIQRTQQEDSAVYLCASSLPAGTVGELFFGEGSRLTVL.

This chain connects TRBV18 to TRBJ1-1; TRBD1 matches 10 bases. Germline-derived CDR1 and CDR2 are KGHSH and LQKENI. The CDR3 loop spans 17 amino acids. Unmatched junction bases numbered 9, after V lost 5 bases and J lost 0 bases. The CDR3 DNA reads TGTGCCAGCTCATCGTCACCCGGGACAGGGGTGAACACTGAAGCTTTCTTT. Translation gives CASSSSPGTGVNTEAFF.

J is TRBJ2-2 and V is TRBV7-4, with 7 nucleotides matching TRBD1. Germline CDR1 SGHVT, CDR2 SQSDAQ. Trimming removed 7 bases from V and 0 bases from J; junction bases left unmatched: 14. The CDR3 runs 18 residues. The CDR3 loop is CASTVNPQGTANTGELFF. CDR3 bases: TGTGCCAGCACCGTAAACCCACAGGGGACAGCGAACACCGGGGAGCTGTTTTTT.

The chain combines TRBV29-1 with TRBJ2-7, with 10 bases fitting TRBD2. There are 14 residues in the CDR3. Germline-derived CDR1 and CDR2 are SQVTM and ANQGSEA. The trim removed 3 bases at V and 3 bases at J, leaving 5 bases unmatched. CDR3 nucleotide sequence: TGCAGCGTTGATTCCGGGACTAGCGTCTACGAGCAGTACTTC. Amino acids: CSVDSGTSVYEQYF.

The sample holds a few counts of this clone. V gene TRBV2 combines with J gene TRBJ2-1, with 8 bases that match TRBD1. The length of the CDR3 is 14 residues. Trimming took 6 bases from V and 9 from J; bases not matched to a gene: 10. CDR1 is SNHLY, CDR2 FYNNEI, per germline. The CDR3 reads CASRQDRDIGEQFF. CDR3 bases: TGTGCCAGCAGGCAGGACAGGGACATTGGTGAGCAGTTCTTC.

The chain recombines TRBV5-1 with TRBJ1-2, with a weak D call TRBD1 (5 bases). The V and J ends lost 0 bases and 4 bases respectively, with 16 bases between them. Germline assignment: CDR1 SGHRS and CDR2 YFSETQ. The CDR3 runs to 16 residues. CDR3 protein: CASSLATDSLTYGYTF. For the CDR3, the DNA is TGCGCCAGCAGCTTGGCTACCGACAGTTTAACCTATGGCTACACCTTC.

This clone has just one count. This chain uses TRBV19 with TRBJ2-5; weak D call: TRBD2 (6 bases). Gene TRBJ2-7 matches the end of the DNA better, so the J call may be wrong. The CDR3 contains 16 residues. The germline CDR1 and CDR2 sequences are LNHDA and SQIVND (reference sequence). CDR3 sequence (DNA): TGTGCCAGTAGTAGGGTGCCCGGCGGGACGTCGGACGAGCAGTACTTC. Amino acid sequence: CASSRVPGGTSDEQYF.

DNA of the CDR3: TGTGCCAGCACTTCCGGGACTAGCGGGGGGAATGAGCAGTTCTTC. It yields the protein CASTSGTSGGNEQFF. The chain is built from TRBV6-6 and TRBJ2-1; the match to TRBD2 covers 15 bases. Germline-derived CDR1 and CDR2 are MNHNY and SVGAGI (reference sequence). Germline trimming cut 7 bases from V and 7 bases from J; bases unmatched to any gene: 5. This CDR3 is built from 15 residues.

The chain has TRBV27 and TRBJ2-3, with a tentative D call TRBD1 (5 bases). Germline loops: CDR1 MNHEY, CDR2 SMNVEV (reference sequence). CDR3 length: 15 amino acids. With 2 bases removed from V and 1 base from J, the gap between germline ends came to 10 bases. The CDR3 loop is CASSLTGLGTDTQYF. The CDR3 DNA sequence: TGTGCCAGCAGTTTAACAGGTTTGGGCACAGATACGCAGTATTTT.